A selection of T cell receptor beta chains follows, all from one sample in a study of read filtering for tumor transcriptome and immune sequencing. MiXCR was run by TCRdb on the reads, yielding one entry per CDR3 protein. The sample carries tens of thousands of distinct CDR3 sequences, approximately 14% recorded once. Material: a population of CD138-negative cells sorted from bone marrow. These receptors were taken from a donor over 35 with multiple myeloma. Both conserved end residues are part of each CDR3. The order of the fields is J gene, V gene, CDR3 protein.

TRBJ1-4	TRBV18	CASSPKAPATNEKLFF
TRBJ2-7	TRBV6-6	CASSYLGTVDYEQYF
TRBJ2-1	TRBV6-2/TRBV6-3	CASSPYAPSLAGRKNEQFF
TRBJ1-5	TRBV19	CASSISGTGNQPQHF
TRBJ2-7	TRBV6-5	CASSYFADSYEQYF
TRBJ1-5	TRBV19	CASSDRGFRSNQPQHF
TRBJ2-2	TRBV18	CASSRLAGDSGELFF
TRBJ2-1	TRBV2	CASSGVAGIYNEQFF
TRBJ2-2	TRBV29-1	CSAFTGNTGELFF
TRBJ2-3	TRBV20-1	CSASYGADTQYF
TRBJ2-2	TRBV27	CASSLSADTGELFF
TRBJ2-1	TRBV20-1	CSARQTMLTSGSEQFF
TRBJ2-5	TRBV7-8	CASSKIFRQGLKETQYF
TRBJ2-3	TRBV2	CAQTGVADTQYF
TRBJ2-1	TRBV7-9	CASSPGAGGSNYNEQFF
TRBJ2-1	TRBV12-3/TRBV12-4	CASSLRDRVGNEQFF
TRBJ2-1	TRBV5-8	CASSFDRGAGVFKEQLF
TRBJ2-6	TRBV5-4	CASSLELSGANVLTF
TRBJ2-1	TRBV5-1	CASSLTSGNHNEQFF
TRBJ2-6	TRBV5-1	CASSSGSGANVLTF
TRBJ2-1	TRBV7-9	CASSSRLVYNEQFF
TRBJ2-3	TRBV6-2/TRBV6-3	CASSYPRRGSTDTQYF
TRBJ2-1	TRBV4-3	CASSPTGRDEQFF
TRBJ1-1	TRBV7-8	CASSFGHRAGGTEAFF
TRBJ2-2	TRBV7-3	CASSSSSGLALRNTGELFF
TRBJ1-1	TRBV30	CAWRGQGRGTEAFF
TRBJ2-1	TRBV29-1	CSVEWRGHNEQFF
TRBJ1-2	TRBV12-3/TRBV12-4	CASSPGTRGYTF
TRBJ1-1	TRBV7-9	CASSSYRGGSMNTEAFF